These 23 T cell receptor beta chains were sequenced from one sample in a study of shared clonotypes between healthy human individuals (dated by TCRdb to 2020 to 2022). Library generation was performed with the immunoSEQ multiplex PCR assay. TCRdb's version of the immuneACCESS table is confined to in-frame rearrangements and falls short of the full clone set. An unresolved V gene accounts for under half of the shortfall where checked; the remainder is of unknown origin. For this sample there are just over 2,000,000 clones; approximately 94% appear just once. The ten largest account for around 1.1% of the sample. CD8 naive samples were obtained by positive selection for CCR7 among CD45RO-negative cells, yielding a CD45RA+CCR7+ population from which TemRA cells were excluded. The sample comprised naive CD8+ T cells sorted from blood. The cell subset or site label on this specimen signifies: CD45RA+CCR7+. These receptors were taken from a man aged 18 to 35 in good health.

This sequence joins TRBV6-5 and TRBJ1-2; D gene ambiguous. V was trimmed by 0 bases and J by 4 bases, leaving 12 bases between them. Germline V gives CDR1 MNHEY, CDR2 SVGAGI. The length of the CDR3 is 15 residues. CDR3 amino acids: CASSYSERLGYGYTF. The CDR3 nucleotides are TGTGCCAGCAGTTACTCGGAGAGATTGGGCTATGGCTACACCTTC.

The chain couples TRBV15 to TRBJ1-1; perhaps TRBD1 as D (5 bases). Germline CDR1 LNHNV, CDR2 YYDKDF (reference sequence). Trimming cost V 0 bases and J 2 bases, with 13 bases left between them. The CDR3 is 16 amino acids. CDR3 nucleotide sequence: TGTGCCACCAGCAGAGATCTGGAGGGGATCAACACTGAAGCTTTCTTT. It is translated as CATSRDLEGINTEAFF. The full variable domain, completed using reference TRBV15 and TRBJ1-1, is DAMVIQNPRYQVTQFGKPVTLSCSQTLNHNVMYWYQQKSSQAPKLLFHYYDKDFNNEADTPDNFQSRRPNTSFCFLDIRSPGLGDTAMYLCATSRDLEGINTEAFFGQGTRLTVV.

This clone appeared a single time. Other DNA variants within this sample encode the same CDR3. The V gene is TRBV5-6, the J gene TRBJ2-2; D gene unclear. This CDR3 comprises 12 residues. V lost 1 base and J lost 6, with 4 bases in between. Germline V CDR1 and CDR2: SGHDT, YYEEEE. This CDR3 is CASSLTAGELFF. CDR3 sequence (DNA): TGTGCCAGCAGCTTGACGGCCGGGGAGCTGTTTTTT. Supplemented by reference TRBV5-6 and TRBJ2-2, the full variable domain reads DAGVTQSPTHLIKTRGQQVTLRCSPKSGHDTVSWYQQALGQGPQFIFQYYEEEERQRGNFPDRFSGHQFPNYSSELNVNALLLGDSALYLCASSLTAGELFFGEGSRLTVL.

V and J are TRBV11-2 and TRBJ1-1; D call uncertain. From germline, CDR1 is SGHAT and CDR2 FQNNGV. The length of the CDR3 is 13 residues. Trimming pared 3 bases from V and 3 bases from J, leaving 8 bases between. The CDR3 DNA is TGTGCCAGCAGCTTTGGAACACACACTGAAGCTTTCTTT. Protein: CASSFGTHTEAFF.

The V and J genes are TRBV28 and TRBJ1-1, with TRBD1 matching 10 bases. The CDR3 is 14 amino acids. Per the germline V gene, CDR1 is MDHEN and CDR2 is SYDVKM. The V gene end was trimmed by 5 bases and the J gene end by 8 bases; junction bases not matched to a gene: 8. The chain's CDR3 is CASSRPGQGSEAFF. DNA of the CDR3: TGTGCCAGCAGTCGCCCGGGACAGGGGTCCGAAGCTTTCTTT.

The rearrangement uses TRBV29-1 and TRBJ2-7; D remains ambiguous. This CDR3 spans 10 amino acids. Germline V gives CDR1 SQVTM, CDR2 ANQGSEA. Trimming removed 6 bases from V and 4 bases from J, with 7 bases in between. This chain's CDR3 is CSVLEYEQYF. CDR3 coding DNA: TGCAGCGTACTGGAGTACGAGCAGTACTTC.

This sequence joins TRBV4-3 and TRBJ1-2, with 7 bases identical to TRBD1. Germline CDR1 and CDR2: LGHNA and YSLEER. The CDR3 spans 15 residues. V gave up 0 bases and J gave up 4 bases; unmatched junction bases: 5. The chain's CDR3 is CASSQDWDSFYGYTF. The CDR3 DNA reads as TGCGCCAGCAGCCAAGATTGGGACAGCTTCTATGGCTACACCTTC.

The chain uses TRBV30 and TRBJ1-2, with D maybe TRBD1 (5 bases). CDR3 length: 14 residues. The germline V and J ends were trimmed by 0 bases and 4 bases, with 12 bases remaining between them. Germline V CDR1 and CDR2: GTSNPN, SVGIG (reference sequence). This CDR3 reads CAWSVRGLSYGYTF. As DNA, the CDR3 is TGTGCCTGGAGTGTACGGGGACTGAGCTATGGCTACACCTTC.

For this clone: The sample holds other DNA sequences that translate to the same CDR3. CDR3 DNA sequence: TGTGCCAGCAGCGTAGGAGCAGGGGGTACCGGGGAGCTGTTTTTT. Its protein product is CASSVGAGGTGELFF. The J gene is TRBJ2-2, the V gene TRBV9, with TRBD1 matching 7 bases. The V and J ends lost 0 bases and 5 bases, in that order; junction bases with no gene match: 4. The CDR3 is 15 amino acids. CDR1 and CDR2 (germline): SGDLS, YYNGEE.

This clone appeared once. This chain joins TRBV7-2 and TRBJ2-7; 8 bases are shared with TRBD2. This CDR3 region has 15 residues. Germline-derived CDR1 and CDR2 are SGHTA and FQGNSA. The junction had 8 bases not matched to a gene; V was cut back by 4 bases and J by 3 bases. CDR3 sequence (DNA): TGTGCCAGCAGCTCAGGCGGGGGGAGCCTCTACGAGCAGTACTTC. Protein sequence: CASSSGGGSLYEQYF.

The V call is TRBV7-2, the J call TRBJ2-5; D remains ambiguous. The CDR3 sequence is 15 residues long. Germline V gene data show CDR1 as SGHTA and CDR2 as FQGNSA. The V gene lost 4 bases and the J gene lost 1 base, with 13 bases spanning the gap. CDR3 protein: CASSSPLGTQETQYF. The CDR3 DNA follows: TGTGCCAGCAGCTCTCCTCTCGGCACCCAAGAGACCCAGTACTTC. Variable domain in full (rest from reference TRBV7-2 and TRBJ2-5): GAGVSQSPSNKVTEKGKDVELRCDPISGHTALYWYRQSLGQGLEFLIYFQGNSAPDKSGLPSDRFSAERTGGSVSTLTIQRTQQEDSAVYLCASSSPLGTQETQYFGPGTRLLVL.

This clone was counted a single time. The CDR3 spells CASSWESPYLEQYF. The CDR3 coding sequence is TGTGCCAGCAGCTGGGAGTCCCCATATCTCGAGCAGTACTTC. V is TRBV11-2 and J is TRBJ2-5, with D tentatively TRBD2 (5 bases). The assigned J gene may be wrong: the sequence end matches TRBJ2-7 better. The CDR3 is 14 amino acids. Germline CDR1 is SGHAT and CDR2 is FQNNGV.

The chain uses TRBV6-1 and TRBJ1-1; TRBD1 matches at 7 bases. V dropped 2 bases and J dropped 3; count of bases not matched to a gene: 3. The CDR3 spans 14 residues. CDR1 is MNHNS and CDR2 is SASEGT in the germline V gene. CDR3 sequence: CASSEFGTDTEAFF. CDR3 bases: TGTGCCAGCAGTGAATTCGGGACAGACACTGAAGCTTTCTTT.

The rearrangement links TRBV4-3 to TRBJ1-1; weak D call: TRBD1 (5 bases). Between the trimmed V and J ends, which lost 4 bases and 3 bases, there was a span of 15 bases. Germline V gene lookup returns CDR1 LGHNA and CDR2 YSLEER. This CDR3 has 15 amino acids. The CDR3 protein is CASSLAWDGYTEAFF. The CDR3 DNA is TGCGCCAGCAGCCTAGCCTGGGACGGGTACACTGAAGCTTTCTTT.

Here the CDR3 reads CASSLAEMSYEQYF. CDR3 nucleotide sequence: TGCGCCAGCAGCTTGGCCGAAATGTCCTACGAGCAGTACTTC. V and J are TRBV5-1 and TRBJ2-7; D gene unclear. V was shortened by 0 bases and J by 1 base, with 8 bases between the two germline ends. CDR3 size: 14 residues. Germline loops: CDR1 SGHRS, CDR2 YFSETQ.

CDR3 bases: TGTGCCAGCTCGACTAGCGGTACAGAGGGAGAGACCCAGTACTTC. Its protein product is CASSTSGTEGETQYF. The chain carries TRBV2 and TRBJ2-5; 9 bases line up with TRBD2. With 8 bases clipped from V and 4 bases from J, the junction kept 11 bases outside the gene matches. CDR3 length equals 15 residues. Germline V CDR1 and CDR2: SNHLY, FYNNEI.

The genes are TRBV4-3 and TRBJ2-2; the match to TRBD1 covers 9 bases. Germline V CDR1 and CDR2: LGHNA, YSLEER. The CDR3 spans 15 residues. With 2 bases clipped from V and 6 bases from J, the junction kept 4 bases outside the gene matches. The CDR3 sequence is CASSQLQGAAGELFF. CDR3 nucleotide sequence: TGCGCCAGCAGCCAACTACAGGGGGCGGCCGGGGAGCTGTTTTTT.

The chain joins TRBV5-4 to TRBJ2-7; 10 nucleotides align to TRBD1. Germline CDR1 reads SGHNT; CDR2 reads YYREEE (reference sequence). This CDR3 spans 14 amino acids. The V and J ends lost 4 bases and 4 bases, in that order; junction bases with no gene match: 5. The CDR3 region has the DNA TGTGCCAGCAGCAACCGGGACAGGGGATACGAGCAGTACTTC. Its translation is CASSNRDRGYEQYF.

The J gene is TRBJ2-7, the V gene TRBV2; D is possibly TRBD1 (5 bases). The CDR3 covers 15 residues. The germline V and J ends were trimmed by 4 bases and 2 bases, with 15 bases remaining between them. The V gene's germline CDR1 is SNHLY and CDR2 FYNNEI. CDR3 residues: CASSGRQTIAYEQYF. CDR3 in DNA: TGTGCCAGCAGTGGAAGACAGACGATCGCCTACGAGCAGTACTTC.

The rearrangement links TRBV2 to TRBJ2-3, with 15 nucleotides matching TRBD2. The CDR3 is 15 amino acids. The V segment lost 7 bases and the J segment 5 bases; nucleotides outside the gene matches: 4. Germline V gene sequence: CDR1 SNHLY, CDR2 FYNNEI. The CDR3 sequence: CASIGTSGRLDTQYF. The DNA for the CDR3 is TGTGCCAGCATCGGGACTAGCGGGAGGTTAGATACGCAGTATTTT.

The chain is built from TRBV13 and TRBJ1-6, with D unresolved. This CDR3 is 16 amino acids long. Trimming removed 0 bases from V and 6 bases from J, with 12 bases in between. Germline V gene data show CDR1 as PRHDT and CDR2 as FYEKMQ (reference sequence). CDR3: CASSLGSSKLNSPLHF. CDR3 DNA: TGTGCCAGCAGCTTAGGTTCCAGCAAGCTTAATTCACCCCTCCACTTT.

V and J are TRBV5-4 and TRBJ2-7, with D possibly called TRBD1 or TRBD2 (6 bases each). CDR3 size: 14 residues. Per the germline V gene, CDR1 is SGHNT and CDR2 is YYREEE (reference sequence). V gave up 4 bases and J gave up 6 bases, with 17 bases separating them. CDR3 DNA sequence: TGTGCCAGCAGCCCCCTCGTGGGGGGCGGCGAGCAGTACTTC. Its protein is CASSPLVGGGEQYF.

The rearrangement uses TRBV6-1 and TRBJ2-7; D is ambiguous. Germline CDR1 and CDR2: MNHNS and SASEGT. Between the trimmed V and J ends, which lost 2 bases and 5 bases, there was a span of 10 bases. There are 13 residues in the CDR3. Here the CDR3 reads CASSEWVQDEQYF. For the CDR3, the DNA is TGTGCCAGCAGTGAATGGGTCCAAGACGAGCAGTACTTC.